Listed below are T cell receptor beta chains from one sample, sequenced in a study of T cell responses to AZD1222 COVID-19 vaccine. TCRdb's copy holds only in-frame clones and misses some; the assay was immunoSEQ multiplex PCR. The data contain more than 70,000 clones, roughly 88% of them singletons. This specimen was peripheral blood, taken on day 0 of AZD1222 vaccination. The receptors stem from an adult in good health. Each CDR3 is given without its conserved first and last residue. Each record gives: CDR3 protein, clone size, D gene, J gene, V gene. A D gene is named only where the DNA matches it firmly. Rows give clone size only sometimes, using once, few, many, or a class for an expanded clone.

cdr3_aa: ASSYKSTDSYEQY; clone_size: -; d_call: -; j_call: TRBJ2-7; v_call: TRBV6-5
cdr3_aa: ASSYPIRTDNTEAF; clone_size: -; d_call: -; j_call: TRBJ1-1; v_call: TRBV6-2/TRBV6-3
cdr3_aa: ASRGVLETQY; clone_size: -; d_call: -; j_call: TRBJ2-5; v_call: TRBV19
cdr3_aa: ASSFSGSPWNEQF; clone_size: -; d_call: TRBD2; j_call: TRBJ2-1; v_call: TRBV27
cdr3_aa: ASSPHGEVAEAF; clone_size: -; d_call: -; j_call: TRBJ1-1; v_call: TRBV7-9
cdr3_aa: ASSHHRWGEVQETQY; clone_size: -; d_call: -; j_call: TRBJ2-5; v_call: TRBV4-1
cdr3_aa: ASSPLLGRFQETQY; clone_size: few; d_call: -; j_call: TRBJ2-5; v_call: TRBV11-2
cdr3_aa: ASSPFDRVPGALH; clone_size: -; d_call: TRBD1; j_call: TRBJ1-6; v_call: TRBV5-4
cdr3_aa: ATSKGGSGANVLT; clone_size: -; d_call: -; j_call: TRBJ2-6; v_call: TRBV28
cdr3_aa: SARSDSEF; clone_size: -; d_call: -; j_call: TRBJ2-1; v_call: TRBV20-1
cdr3_aa: ASSPEQGGINQPQH; clone_size: -; d_call: -; j_call: TRBJ1-5; v_call: TRBV19
cdr3_aa: ASSFGGTQREQY; clone_size: -; d_call: -; j_call: TRBJ2-7; v_call: TRBV5-1
cdr3_aa: ASSKNPRDTQY; clone_size: few; d_call: -; j_call: TRBJ2-3; v_call: TRBV10-1
cdr3_aa: ASSLEGVAPLH; clone_size: -; d_call: -; j_call: TRBJ1-6; v_call: TRBV5-1
cdr3_aa: SVRTVNTEAF; clone_size: -; d_call: -; j_call: TRBJ1-1; v_call: TRBV29-1
cdr3_aa: ASSPLNQPQH; clone_size: -; d_call: -; j_call: TRBJ1-5; v_call: TRBV16
cdr3_aa: ASSIVASNSPLH; clone_size: -; d_call: -; j_call: TRBJ1-6; v_call: TRBV19
cdr3_aa: ASSPRQPDEKLF; clone_size: -; d_call: -; j_call: TRBJ1-4; v_call: TRBV5-1
cdr3_aa: ASSNLEKEKLF; clone_size: -; d_call: -; j_call: TRBJ1-4; v_call: TRBV28
cdr3_aa: ASSLALAGGHEQY; clone_size: -; d_call: TRBD2; j_call: TRBJ2-7; v_call: TRBV5-4
cdr3_aa: ASSPKTSSYNEQF; clone_size: -; d_call: -; j_call: TRBJ2-1; v_call: TRBV9
cdr3_aa: ASKSRADTQY; clone_size: once; d_call: -; j_call: TRBJ2-3; v_call: TRBV10-2
cdr3_aa: ASSTATYQPQH; clone_size: -; d_call: -; j_call: TRBJ1-5; v_call: TRBV21-1
cdr3_aa: ASSVRTGENTEAF; clone_size: once; d_call: TRBD1; j_call: TRBJ1-1; v_call: TRBV2
cdr3_aa: ASSDPTQTTDTQY; clone_size: -; d_call: -; j_call: TRBJ2-3; v_call: TRBV6-1
cdr3_aa: ASSLEPQVYTTDTQY; clone_size: once; d_call: -; j_call: TRBJ2-3; v_call: TRBV5-1
cdr3_aa: AWSPGTGLGDTEAF; clone_size: -; d_call: TRBD1; j_call: TRBJ1-1; v_call: TRBV30
cdr3_aa: ASSWTSGSSYEQY; clone_size: -; d_call: TRBD2; j_call: TRBJ2-7; v_call: TRBV5-4
cdr3_aa: ASSRQGVETGELF; clone_size: once; d_call: TRBD1; j_call: TRBJ2-2; v_call: TRBV6-5
cdr3_aa: ASSVTSGTRQY; clone_size: once; d_call: TRBD2; j_call: TRBJ2-7; v_call: TRBV2
cdr3_aa: ASSDRGQNSYNEQF; clone_size: -; d_call: TRBD1; j_call: TRBJ2-1; v_call: TRBV6-1
cdr3_aa: AWSHLITGGSNQPQH; clone_size: -; d_call: TRBD1; j_call: TRBJ1-5; v_call: TRBV30
cdr3_aa: ATSDRISSGELF; clone_size: -; d_call: -; j_call: TRBJ2-2; v_call: TRBV24-1
cdr3_aa: ASTRAGTGANQPQH; clone_size: -; d_call: TRBD1; j_call: TRBJ1-5; v_call: TRBV28